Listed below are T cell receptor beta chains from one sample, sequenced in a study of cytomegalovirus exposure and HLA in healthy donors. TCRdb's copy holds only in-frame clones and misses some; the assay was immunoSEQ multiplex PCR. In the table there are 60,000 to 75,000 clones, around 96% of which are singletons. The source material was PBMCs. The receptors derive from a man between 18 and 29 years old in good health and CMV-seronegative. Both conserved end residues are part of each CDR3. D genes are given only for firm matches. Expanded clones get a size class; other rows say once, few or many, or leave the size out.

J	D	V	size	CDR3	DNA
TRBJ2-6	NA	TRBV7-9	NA	CASSQSFGSGANVLTF	TGTGCCAGCAGTCAAAGTTTCGGCTCTGGGGCCAACGTCCTGACTTTC
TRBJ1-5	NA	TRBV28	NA	CASTSAGADQPQHF	TGTGCCAGCACCTCCGCAGGGGCGGATCAGCCCCAGCATTTT
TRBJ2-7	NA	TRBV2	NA	CASKSGGQSIYEQYF	TGTGCCAGCAAATCCGGGGGACAGAGTATCTACGAGCAGTACTTC
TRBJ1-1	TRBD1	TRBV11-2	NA	CASSHLQGDTEAFF	TGTGCCAGCAGCCACCTTCAGGGGGACACTGAAGCTTTCTTT
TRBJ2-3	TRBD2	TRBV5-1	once	CASKPQRGPPSTDTQYF	TGCGCCAGCAAACCCCAGCGGGGACCCCCTAGCACAGATACGCAGTATTTT
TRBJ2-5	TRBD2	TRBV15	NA	CATGAGEETQYF	TGTGCCACCGGAGCGGGAGAAGAGACCCAGTACTTC
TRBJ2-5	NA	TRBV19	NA	CAGGETQYF	TGTGCAGGGGGAGAGACCCAGTACTTC
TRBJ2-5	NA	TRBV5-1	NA	CASSWKSGDQETQYF	TGCGCCAGCAGCTGGAAATCAGGGGACCAAGAGACCCAGTACTTC
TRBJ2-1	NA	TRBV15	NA	CATSREVGSMGEQFF	TGTGCCACCAGCAGAGAAGTGGGCAGTATGGGTGAGCAGTTCTTC
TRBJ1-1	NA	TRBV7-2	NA	CASSPKGRFTEAFF	TGTGCCAGCAGCCCAAAAGGGAGGTTCACTGAAGCTTTCTTT
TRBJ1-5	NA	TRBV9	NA	CASNLGGVSNQPQHF	TGTGCCAGCAATCTCGGAGGGGTGAGCAATCAGCCCCAGCATTTT
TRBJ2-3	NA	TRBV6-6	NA	CASSLPDTQYF	TGTGCCAGCAGTCTCCCAGATACGCAGTATTTT
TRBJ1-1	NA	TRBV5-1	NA	CASSLAGGFAEAFF	TGCGCCAGCAGCTTGGCCGGGGGATTTGCTGAAGCTTTCTTT
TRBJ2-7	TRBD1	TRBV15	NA	CATSRTQGTHEQYF	TGTGCCACCAGCAGAACACAGGGGACCCACGAGCAGTACTTC
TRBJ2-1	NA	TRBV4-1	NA	CASSPGGATYNEQFF	TGCGCCAGCAGCCCTGGAGGGGCCACCTACAATGAGCAGTTCTTC
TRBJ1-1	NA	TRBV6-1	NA	CASSELEAFF	TGTGCCAGCAGTGAACTAGAAGCTTTCTTT
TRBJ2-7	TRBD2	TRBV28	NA	CASSLSGTSEQYF	TGTGCCAGCAGTTTATCCGGGACTAGTGAGCAGTACTTC
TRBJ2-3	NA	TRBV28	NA	CASSFNTDTQYF	TGTGCCAGCAGTTTTAACACAGATACGCAGTATTTT
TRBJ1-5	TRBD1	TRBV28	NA	CASSSTGGLGQPQHF	TGTGCCAGCAGTTCGACAGGGGGCCTCGGTCAGCCCCAGCATTTT
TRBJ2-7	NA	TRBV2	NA	CASRVGYEQYF	TGTGCCTCCAGGGTTGGGTACGAGCAGTACTTC
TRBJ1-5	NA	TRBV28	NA	CASTQGLGQPQHF	TGTGCCAGCACCCAGGGATTGGGTCAGCCCCAGCATTTT
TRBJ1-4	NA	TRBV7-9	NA	CASSRPGNLEKLFF	TGTGCCAGCAGCAGACCCGGGAATCTTGAAAAACTGTTTTTT
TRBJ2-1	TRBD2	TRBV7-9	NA	CASSPQLAGGRNEQFF	TGTGCCAGCAGCCCCCAACTAGCGGGGGGGAGGAATGAGCAGTTCTTC
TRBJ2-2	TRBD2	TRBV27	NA	CASSPGLAYLIGELFF	TGTGCCAGCAGTCCCGGACTAGCTTATTTAATCGGGGAGCTGTTTTTT
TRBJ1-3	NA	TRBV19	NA	CASPRPGWDSMGATGNTIYF	TGTGCCAGCCCTCGGCCGGGTTGGGACTCCATGGGCGCTACTGGAAACACCATATATTTT
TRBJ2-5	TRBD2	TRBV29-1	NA	CSVASGQETQYF	TGCAGCGTTGCTAGCGGCCAAGAGACCCAGTACTTC
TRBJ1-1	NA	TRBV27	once	CASSIGGTEAFF	TGTGCCAGCAGTATAGGGGGTACTGAAGCTTTCTTT
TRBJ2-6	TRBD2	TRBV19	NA	CASSMKERGRSGANVLTF	TGTGCCAGTAGTATGAAGGAGCGGGGACGCTCTGGGGCCAACGTCCTGACTTTC
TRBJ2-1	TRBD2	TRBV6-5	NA	CASRSSSGIEQFF	TGTGCCAGCAGGTCCTCTAGCGGGATAGAGCAGTTCTTC
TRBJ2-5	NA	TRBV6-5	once	CASSWSLRGAETQYF	TGTGCCAGCAGTTGGTCCCTCCGGGGGGCAGAGACCCAGTACTTC
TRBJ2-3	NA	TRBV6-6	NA	CASSSAPDSQYF	TGTGCCAGCAGCAGCGCACCGGACTCCCAGTATTTT
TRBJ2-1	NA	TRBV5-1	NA	CASGPLGYNEQFF	TGCGCCAGCGGGCCCCTTGGCTACAATGAGCAGTTCTTC
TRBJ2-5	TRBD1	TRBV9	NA	CASSSAGTGGEETQYF	TGTGCCAGCAGCTCGGCCGGGACAGGGGGAGAGGAGACCCAGTACTTC
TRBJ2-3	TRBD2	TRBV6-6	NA	CASNVAGGYTDTQYF	TGTGCCAGCAATGTAGCGGGAGGGTACACAGATACGCAGTATTTT
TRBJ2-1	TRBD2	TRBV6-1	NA	CASSGSGRGSYNEQFF	TGTGCCAGCAGTGGCAGCGGGAGGGGGTCCTACAATGAGCAGTTCTTC
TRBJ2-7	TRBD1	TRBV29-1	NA	CSVGGQGETYEQYF	TGCAGCGTAGGGGGACAGGGGGAGACCTACGAGCAGTACTTC
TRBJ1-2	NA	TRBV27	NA	CASAEKSLRGYTF	TGTGCCAGCGCAGAAAAATCATTGAGGGGCTACACCTTC
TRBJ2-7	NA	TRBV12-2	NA	CASSRDRGPEQYF	TGTGCAAGTAGCCGGGACAGGGGTCCGGAGCAGTACTTC
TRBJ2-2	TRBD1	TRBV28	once	CASNPGQGSFANTGELFF	TGTGCCAGCAATCCGGGACAGGGATCGTTCGCGAACACCGGGGAGCTGTTTTTT
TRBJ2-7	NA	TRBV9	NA	CASSVARESYEQYF	TGTGCCAGCAGCGTAGCCAGGGAATCCTACGAGCAGTACTTC
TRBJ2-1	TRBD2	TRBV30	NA	CAWSEGGRGHEQFF	TGTGCCTGGAGTGAGGGCGGGAGGGGCCATGAGCAGTTCTTC
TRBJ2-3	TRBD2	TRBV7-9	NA	CASSLLAGDGSDTQYF	TGTGCCAGCAGCCTGCTAGCGGGAGATGGATCAGATACGCAGTATTTT
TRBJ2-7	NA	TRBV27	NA	CASSDFVRYEQYF	TGTGCCAGCAGCGACTTCGTGAGGTACGAGCAGTACTTC
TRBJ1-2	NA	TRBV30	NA	CAWSVFRGHGYTF	TGTGCCTGGAGTGTATTCAGGGGTCACGGCTACACCTTC
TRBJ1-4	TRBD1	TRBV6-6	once	CASSYSRGQPNEKLFF	TGTGCCAGCAGTTACTCACGGGGACAGCCAAATGAAAAACTGTTTTTT
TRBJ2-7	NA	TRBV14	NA	CASSQGQGTTEQYF	TGTGCCAGCAGCCAAGGGCAGGGGACTACGGAGCAGTACTTC
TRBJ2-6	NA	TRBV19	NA	CASSIRHSGANVLTF	TGTGCCAGTAGTATTCGACACTCTGGGGCCAACGTCCTGACTTTC
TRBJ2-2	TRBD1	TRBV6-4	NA	CASSDSRDSGELFF	TGTGCCAGCAGTGACTCTAGGGACAGCGGGGAGCTGTTTTTT
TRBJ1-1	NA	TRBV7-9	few	CASSRDSFGTEAFF	TGTGCCAGCAGCCGAGACAGTTTTGGCACTGAAGCTTTCTTT
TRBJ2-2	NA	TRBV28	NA	CASIKGGGANTGELFF	TGTGCCAGCATTAAAGGGGGCGGGGCGAACACCGGGGAGCTGTTTTTT
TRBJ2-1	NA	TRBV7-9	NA	CASSSSRYNEQFF	TGTGCCAGCAGCTCTTCCCGGTACAATGAGCAGTTCTTC
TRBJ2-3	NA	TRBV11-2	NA	CASSKPGPGEADTQYF	TGTGCCAGCAGTAAACCGGGCCCCGGGGAGGCAGATACGCAGTATTTT
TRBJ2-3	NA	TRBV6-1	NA	CASRNRVMTDTQYF	TGTGCCAGCAGAAACAGGGTGATGACAGATACGCAGTATTTT